These 19 T cell receptor beta chains were sequenced from one sample in a study of blood T cell repertoires in COVID-19. Method: immunoSEQ multiplex PCR; TCRdb's copy keeps in-frame clones and lacks some. The table lists some 150,000 clones, more than 65% of them singletons. The specimen was peripheral blood. These TCRs come from a woman aged 45-65 years in a cohort sampled during active or convalescent COVID-19.

V is TRBV4-1 and J is TRBJ1-4, with 9 bases matching TRBD1. This CDR3 contains 15 residues. Germline CDR1 is MGHRA and CDR2 is YSYEKL. J was trimmed by 7 bases and V by 1 base; bases with no gene match: 4. The CDR3 DNA reads TGCGCCAGCAGCCAAGCGGGACAGGGCATTGAAAAACTGTTTTTT. This codes for CASSQAGQGIEKLFF.

The V gene is TRBV6-6, the J gene TRBJ2-3; D is ambiguous. In germline, CDR1 is MNHNY, CDR2 SVGAGI (reference sequence). The CDR3 extends over 14 amino acids. Trimming took off 4 bases at V and 5 bases at J, with 13 bases between the two ends. CDR3 in DNA: TGTGCCAGCAGTTCCCCTCTAGTCCAAGATACGCAGTATTTT. The encoded protein is CASSSPLVQDTQYF.

This chain joins TRBV19 and TRBJ2-3; the match to TRBD1 covers 7 bases. The CDR3 covers 14 residues. Trimming removed 10 bases from V and 2 bases from J; junction bases left unmatched: 9. Germline-derived CDR1 and CDR2 are LNHDA and SQIVND (reference sequence). CDR3 DNA sequence: TGTGCCACCCGCCCCAGGGGGATCACAGATACGCAGTATTTT. Translated, it gives CATRPRGITDTQYF.

This clone was recorded only once. The chain is built from TRBV11-2 and TRBJ2-5; 7 nucleotides match TRBD1. The V gene's germline CDR1 is SGHAT and CDR2 FQNNGV. The junction had 4 bases not matched to a gene; V was cut back by 2 bases and J by 4 bases. CDR3 length equals 14 residues. The CDR3, as DNA: TGTGCCAGCAGCTTATCGGACAGGCGAGAGACCCAGTACTTC. Its translation is CASSLSDRRETQYF.

The chain couples TRBV14 to TRBJ2-2; 15 nucleotides line up with TRBD2. V lost 1 base to trimming and J lost 5 bases; unmatched junction nucleotides: 11. CDR1 is SGHDN, CDR2 FVKESK, per germline. The CDR3 extends over 20 amino acids. The CDR3 region is CASSQGPPGLAGGKTGELFF. Written as DNA, the CDR3 is TGTGCCAGCAGCCAAGGTCCCCCGGGACTAGCGGGGGGTAAAACCGGGGAGCTGTTTTTT.

The genes are TRBV18 and TRBJ2-1; TRBD2 matches at 9 bases. Germline-derived CDR1 and CDR2 are KGHSH and LQKENI. The CDR3 runs 16 residues. J was trimmed by 6 bases and V by 2 bases; bases with no gene match: 8. For the CDR3, the DNA is TGTGCCAGCTCACCAGGGGGCGGGGGGGCCCCCAATGAGCAGTTCTTC. Protein: CASSPGGGGAPNEQFF.

The genes are TRBV7-9 and TRBJ2-3, with 8 bases matching TRBD2. V shed 2 bases, J shed 3 bases, and the junction held 4 bases outside the gene matches. The CDR3 contains 15 residues. Germline assignment: CDR1 SEHNR and CDR2 FQNEAQ (reference sequence). DNA for the CDR3: TGTGCCAGCAGCTTATTTTCGGGGGGGACAGATACGCAGTATTTT. This codes for CASSLFSGGTDTQYF.

This clone was counted once. The gene calls are TRBV4-1 and TRBJ1-1; D uncertain. Germline lookup yields CDR1 MGHRA and CDR2 YSYEKL. This CDR3 is built from 15 residues. V shed 3 bases and J shed 0 bases, with 11 bases lying between them. CDR3 amino acids: CASSQLISMNTEAFF. The DNA for the CDR3 is TGCGCCAGCAGCCAGCTCATTAGTATGAACACTGAAGCTTTCTTT.

The V gene is TRBV2, the J gene TRBJ1-5, with D unresolved. The CDR3 has 15 residues. Germline V lookup: CDR1 SNHLY, CDR2 FYNNEI. Trimming left V 8 bases short and J 0 bases short, with 14 bases between. CDR3 DNA sequence: TGTGCCAGCTTGAGGACGGGAGCTAGCAATCAGCCCCAGCATTTT. Residues: CASLRTGASNQPQHF. Looking up the rest from reference TRBV2 and TRBJ1-5 gives the full variable domain: EPEVTQTPSHQVTQMGQEVILRCVPISNHLYFYWYRQILGQKVEFLVSFYNNEISEKSEIFDDQFSVERPDGSNFTLKIRSTKLEDSAMYFCASLRTGASNQPQHFGDGTRLSIL.

The V gene is TRBV7-3, the J gene TRBJ2-1, with a possible D match to TRBD2 (6 bases). The CDR3 is made up of 14 amino acids. Germline CDR1 and CDR2: SGHTA and FQGTGA. The germline V and J ends were trimmed by 2 bases and 9 bases, with 14 bases remaining between them. The CDR3 sequence is CASSLDGRRGEQFF. CDR3 coding DNA: TGTGCCAGCAGCTTAGATGGTAGGAGGGGTGAGCAGTTCTTC.

The chain links TRBV18 to TRBJ2-5; 10 nucleotides match TRBD1. This CDR3 has 14 amino acids. Trimming at V came to 2 bases and at J to 5 bases, leaving 2 bases not matched to a gene. CDR1 KGHSH and CDR2 LQKENI come from the germline V gene. The CDR3: CASSPGGQGETQYF. CDR3 bases: TGTGCCAGCTCACCAGGGGGACAGGGGGAGACCCAGTACTTC.

The chain couples TRBV7-7 to TRBJ2-5; D perhaps matches TRBD2 (5 bases). V gave up 1 base and J gave up 1 base, with 10 bases separating them. The CDR3 consists of 15 residues. Germline V gives CDR1 SSHAT, CDR2 FNYEAQ (reference sequence). CDR3 DNA sequence: TGTGCCAGCAGCTTAGGAACGGCGGGCCAAGAGACCCAGTACTTC. It codes for CASSLGTAGQETQYF. The whole variable domain, remainder taken from reference TRBV7-7 and TRBJ2-5, is GAGVSQSPRYKVTKRGQDVTLRCDPISSHATLYWYQQALGQGPEFLTYFNYEAQPDKSGLPSDRFSAERPEGSISTLTIQRTEQRDSAMYRCASSLGTAGQETQYFGPGTRLLVL.

The chain employs TRBV6-5 and TRBJ1-1; D remains ambiguous. This CDR3 contains 11 residues. Germline V CDR1 and CDR2: MNHEY, SVGAGI. V lost 10 bases, J lost 1 base, and 7 bases lay in between. In nucleotides, the CDR3 is TGTGCCACCTACAGGAACACTGAAGCTTTCTTT. Translating gives CATYRNTEAFF.

This chain joins TRBV5-5 and TRBJ2-7; weak D call: TRBD1 (6 bases). Trimming removed 6 bases at V and 3 bases at J, with 22 bases between. The CDR3 is 16 residues long. The V gene's germline CDR1 is SGHKS and CDR2 YYEKEE (reference sequence). CDR3: CASNRRFTQGSYEQYF. The DNA of the CDR3 is TGTGCCAGCAACCGACGATTCACACAGGGTAGCTACGAGCAGTACTTC.

Points on this clone: A read error may account for a junction end that differs from germline. The chain joins TRBV3-1 (or the pseudogene TRBV3-2) to TRBJ2-3, with 10 bases matching TRBD2. Germline CDR1 reads LGHDT; CDR2 reads YNNKEL (reference sequence). CDR3 size: 13 residues. The CDR3 protein is CASSQDRSGGERF. Here the CDR3 DNA reads TGTGCCAGCAGCCAAGATCGCAGCGGGGGGGAGCGTTTT.

This chain uses TRBV5-1 with TRBJ2-1; a weak D match, TRBD2 (7 bases). Trimming pared 6 bases from V and 9 bases from J, leaving 19 bases between. The germline CDR1 and CDR2 sequences are SGHRS and YFSETQ. The CDR3 has 14 residues. The CDR3 nucleotides are TGCGCCAGCACGGAGGGGGGGCCTGCTCTTGAGCAGTTCTTC. This translates into CASTEGGPALEQFF.

The V call is TRBV28, the J call TRBJ1-5, with 7 bases matching TRBD1. J gave up 0 bases and V 3 bases, and 11 bases lay outside the gene matches. The CDR3 length is 18 residues. The germline V gene has CDR1 MDHEN and CDR2 SYDVKM. The CDR3 DNA follows: TGTGCCAGCAGTTTCCCGACAGGGCGTAAATATAGCAATCAGCCCCAGCATTTT. This sequence encodes CASSFPTGRKYSNQPQHF.

The genes are TRBV21-1 and TRBJ1-5; the table's D call TRBD1 went unverified against the DNA. TRBV21-1 is recorded as a pseudogene. The CDR3 runs 16 residues. The CDR3 spells CASSPRFSISNQPQHF. The CDR3 coding sequence is TGTGCCAGCAGCCCCCGATTCAGTATAAGCAATCAGCCCCAGCATTTT.

This clone was detected only once. CDR3 protein: CASSGGLDLFTDTQYF. In DNA form, the CDR3 reads TGCGCCAGCAGCGGGGGACTAGACCTCTTCACAGATACGCAGTATTTT. This rearrangement joins TRBV5-1 to TRBJ2-3, with TRBD2 matching 8 bases. J was trimmed by 2 bases and V by 4 bases; bases with no gene match: 9. CDR3 length: 16 residues. The germline CDR1 and CDR2 sequences are SGHRS and YFSETQ.